This TCR beta chain is from a study of blood T cell repertoires in COVID-19. As for the study in general: Sources were T cells, B-cell-depleted T cells, or PBMCs; the material itself was cDNA or gDNA.

The CDR3 is 15 amino acids. The ends lost 5 bases at V and 8 bases at J; junction bases unmatched: 11. CDR1 MNHEY and CDR2 SMNVEV come from the germline V gene (reference sequence). Measured with immunoSEQ multiplex PCR; TCRdb has only the in-frame clones, and not every one. In the table there are under 300,000 clones, around 90% of which are singletons. The origin of this receptor is a middle-aged woman who had recovered from COVID-19. Sequenced material: peripheral blood. The V gene is TRBV27, the J gene TRBJ2-1, with 8 bases aligning to TRBD1. In DNA, the CDR3 is TGTGCCAGCAGTCCTCTGGACAGGGCTGGGTATGAGCAGTTCTTC. Translated: CASSPLDRAGYEQFF.